The rows below give T cell receptor beta chains drawn from one sample of a study of somatic mutations in cytotoxic T cells in rheumatoid arthritis. The data were produced by immunoSEQ multiplex PCR, yet TCRdb's version contains in-frame clones alone and is incomplete. The sample lists tens of thousands of clones; 84% were seen once. The source material was CD8+ T cells sorted from blood. The receptors come from a man aged 35 to 55 in good health. The CDR3 runs from the conserved cysteine through the conserved F or W. D genes are given only for firm matches. The size entry is marked missing in some rows and otherwise reads once, few, many or a size class.

V: TRBV9
size: -
J: TRBJ1-1
D: -
CDR3: CASSAGGQINTEAFF
DNA: TGTGCCAGCAGCGCAGGAGGACAGATAAACACTGAAGCTTTCTTT

V: TRBV7-6
size: -
J: TRBJ2-7
D: -
CDR3: CASSPGPPYEQYF
DNA: TGTGCCAGCAGCCCAGGACCCCCCTACGAGCAGTACTTC

V: TRBV15
size: -
J: TRBJ2-5
D: -
CDR3: CATSRDLASARETQYF
DNA: TGTGCCACCAGCAGAGATCTGGCTAGCGCTCGAGAGACCCAGTACTTC

V: TRBV7-6
size: -
J: TRBJ2-2
D: -
CDR3: CASSYGLAGELFF
DNA: TGTGCCAGCAGTTACGGGCTGGCCGGGGAGCTGTTTTTT

V: TRBV27
size: -
J: TRBJ1-1
D: TRBD1
CDR3: CASSFQGVGTEAFF
DNA: TGTGCCAGCAGTTTTCAGGGGGTTGGCACTGAAGCTTTCTTT

V: TRBV7-9
size: -
J: TRBJ2-3
D: TRBD2
CDR3: CASSPRVAGGLGTDTQYF
DNA: TGTGCCAGCAGCCCTCGGGTAGCGGGAGGGCTTGGCACAGATACGCAGTATTTT

V: TRBV27
size: -
J: TRBJ1-5
D: -
CDR3: CASSLAGSNQPQHF
DNA: TGTGCCAGCAGTTTGGCAGGGAGCAATCAGCCCCAGCATTTT

V: TRBV5-4
size: -
J: TRBJ2-7
D: TRBD2
CDR3: CASSNPLAGVYEQYF
DNA: TGTGCCAGCAGCAATCCCCTAGCGGGGGTCTACGAGCAGTACTTC

V: TRBV11-2
size: once
J: TRBJ2-1
D: TRBD2
CDR3: CASSPGLAGERWEQFF
DNA: TGTGCCAGCAGCCCGGGACTAGCGGGCGAGAGGTGGGAGCAGTTCTTC

V: TRBV5-6
size: -
J: TRBJ1-1
D: TRBD1
CDR3: CASSGQGLTEAFF
DNA: TGTGCCAGCAGCGGACAGGGACTCACTGAAGCTTTCTTT

V: TRBV6-5
size: once
J: TRBJ1-2
D: -
CDR3: CASSTRQAGGYTF
DNA: TGTGCCAGCAGTACCCGACAGGCCGGTGGCTACACCTTC

V: TRBV10-1
size: -
J: TRBJ2-4
D: -
CDR3: CASSESEAKNIQYF
DNA: TGCGCCAGCAGTGAATCAGAAGCCAAAAACATTCAGTACTTC

V: TRBV5-1
size: -
J: TRBJ2-7
D: TRBD1
CDR3: CASSPGGTGAYEQYF
DNA: TGCGCCAGCAGCCCGGGCGGGACAGGGGCCTACGAGCAGTACTTC

V: TRBV6-5
size: -
J: TRBJ2-1
D: -
CDR3: CASSSLSGEQFF
DNA: TGTGCCAGCAGTTCCCTTAGTGGTGAGCAGTTCTTC

V: TRBV5-1
size: -
J: TRBJ1-1
D: -
CDR3: CASSIGVKNTEAFF
DNA: TGCGCCAGCAGCATCGGGGTCAAGAACACTGAAGCTTTCTTT

V: TRBV5-4
size: -
J: TRBJ1-2
D: -
CDR3: CASSLGQNNYGYTF
DNA: TGTGCCAGCAGCTTGGGGCAGAACAACTATGGCTACACCTTC

V: TRBV29-1
size: -
J: TRBJ2-2
D: -
CDR3: CSVVFGVRISTGELFF
DNA: TGCAGCGTTGTTTTCGGGGTCCGGATTAGCACCGGGGAGCTGTTTTTT

V: TRBV10-2
size: once
J: TRBJ2-2
D: TRBD2
CDR3: CASSDLGGRANTGELFF
DNA: TGCGCCAGCAGTGACTTGGGCGGGAGGGCGAACACCGGGGAGCTGTTTTTT